This TCR beta chain was retrieved from a study of blood T cell repertoires in COVID-19. The wider study: Acute and convalescent COVID-19 specimens originated in the United States, Italy and Spain.

Assay: immunoSEQ multiplex PCR; the TCRdb copy retains only in-frame clones and omits some. The sample includes about 190,000 clones, around 90% of them seen just once. V was pared by 5 bases and J by 4 bases, with 17 bases between. The germline V gene has CDR1 SGHTA and CDR2 FQGTGA. This CDR3 contains 15 residues. The chain has TRBV7-3 and TRBJ2-5; no clear D. The specimen sequenced was peripheral blood. This TCR came from a man aged 45 to 65 with acute or convalescent COVID-19. CDR3 coding DNA: TGTGCCAGCAGCCTATCGGCTGGTCCTAGAGAGACCCAGTACTTC. This translates into CASSLSAGPRETQYF.